This TCR beta chain was recorded in a study of cytomegalovirus exposure and HLA in healthy donors. Amplification used 60 Vbeta primers and 13 Jbeta primers. Sequencing was performed with immunoSEQ multiplex PCR; in TCRdb, only in-frame clones are kept and a portion is missing. Of 200,000 to 250,000 clones listed, 77% are singletons. This clone showed up just a few times. CDR1 is SGHNT and CDR2 is YYREEE in the germline V gene (reference sequence). The CDR3 covers 14 residues. The germline V and J ends were trimmed by 5 bases and 4 bases, with 10 bases remaining between them. This sequence originates from a woman aged 60-75 years in good health and CMV-seropositive. The chain has TRBV5-4 and TRBJ2-6, with D unclear. The sequencing input was PBMCs. CDR3: CASRTQSGANVLTF. The CDR3 DNA is TGTGCCAGCAGGACACAATCGGGGGCCAACGTCCTGACTTTC. Based on the CDR3 plus reference TRBV5-4 and TRBJ2-6, the full variable domain is ETGVTQSPTHLIKTRGQQVTLRCSSQSGHNTVSWYQQALGQGPQFIFQYYREEENGRGNFPPRFSGLQFPNYSSELNVNALELDDSALYLCASRTQSGANVLTFGAGSRLTVL.